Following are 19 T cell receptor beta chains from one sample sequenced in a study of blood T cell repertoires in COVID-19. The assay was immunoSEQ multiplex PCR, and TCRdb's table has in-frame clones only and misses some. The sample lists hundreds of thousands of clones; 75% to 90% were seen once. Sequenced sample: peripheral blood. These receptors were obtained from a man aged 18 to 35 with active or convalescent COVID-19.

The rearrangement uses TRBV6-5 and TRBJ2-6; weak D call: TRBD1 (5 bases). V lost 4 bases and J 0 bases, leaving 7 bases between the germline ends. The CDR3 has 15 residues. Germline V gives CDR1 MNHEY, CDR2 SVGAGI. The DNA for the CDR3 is TGTGCCAGCAGTTTGGACAACTCTGGGGCCAACGTCCTGACTTTC. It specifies CASSLDNSGANVLTF.

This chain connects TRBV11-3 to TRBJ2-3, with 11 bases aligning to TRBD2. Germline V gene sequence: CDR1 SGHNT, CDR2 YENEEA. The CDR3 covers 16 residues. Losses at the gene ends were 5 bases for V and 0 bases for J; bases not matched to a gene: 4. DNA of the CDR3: TGTGCCAGCAGCCGCGGGACTAGCGGAAGCACAGATACGCAGTATTTT. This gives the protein CASSRGTSGSTDTQYF.

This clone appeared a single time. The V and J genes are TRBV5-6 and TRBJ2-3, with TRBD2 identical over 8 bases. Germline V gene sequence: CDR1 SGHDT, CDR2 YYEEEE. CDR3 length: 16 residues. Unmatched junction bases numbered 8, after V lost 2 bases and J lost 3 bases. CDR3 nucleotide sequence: TGTGCCAGCAGCTTAGGGGGGACTAGTAGTACAGATACGCAGTATTTT. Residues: CASSLGGTSSTDTQYF. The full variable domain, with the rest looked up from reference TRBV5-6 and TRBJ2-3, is DAGVTQSPTHLIKTRGQQVTLRCSPKSGHDTVSWYQQALGQGPQFIFQYYEEEERQRGNFPDRFSGHQFPNYSSELNVNALLLGDSALYLCASSLGGTSSTDTQYFGPGTRLTVL.

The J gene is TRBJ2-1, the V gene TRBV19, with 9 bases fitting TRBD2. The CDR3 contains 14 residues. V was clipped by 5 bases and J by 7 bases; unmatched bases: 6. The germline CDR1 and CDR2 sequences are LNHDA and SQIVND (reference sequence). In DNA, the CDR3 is TGTGCCAGTAGTTGCGGGAGGGCCGTAAATGAGCAGTTCTTC. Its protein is CASSCGRAVNEQFF. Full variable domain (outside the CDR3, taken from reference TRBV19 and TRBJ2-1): DGGITQSPKYLFRKEGQNVTLSCEQNLNHDAMYWYRQDPGQGLRLIYYSQIVNDFQKGDIAEGYSVSREKKESFPLTVTSAQKNPTAFYLCASSCGRAVNEQFFGPGTRLTVL.

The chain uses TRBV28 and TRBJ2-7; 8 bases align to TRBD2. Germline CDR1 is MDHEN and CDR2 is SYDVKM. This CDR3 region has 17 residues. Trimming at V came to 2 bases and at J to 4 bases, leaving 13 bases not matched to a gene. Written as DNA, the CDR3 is TGTGCCAGCAGTTTAGATGGAGCGGGAGAATATGTTTACGAGCAGTACTTC. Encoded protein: CASSLDGAGEYVYEQYF.

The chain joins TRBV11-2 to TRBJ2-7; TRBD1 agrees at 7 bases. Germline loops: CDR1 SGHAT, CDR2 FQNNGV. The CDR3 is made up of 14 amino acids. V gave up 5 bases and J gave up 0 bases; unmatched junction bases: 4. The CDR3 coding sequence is TGTGCCAGCAGCAGCGGACAGGCCTCCTACGAGCAGTACTTC. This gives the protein CASSSGQASYEQYF.

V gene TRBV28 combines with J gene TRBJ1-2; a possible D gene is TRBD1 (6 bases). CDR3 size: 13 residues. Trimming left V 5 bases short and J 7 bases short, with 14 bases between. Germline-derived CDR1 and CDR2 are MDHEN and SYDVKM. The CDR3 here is CASSDYLTGGYTF. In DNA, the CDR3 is TGTGCCAGCAGTGACTACCTGACAGGTGGCTACACCTTC.

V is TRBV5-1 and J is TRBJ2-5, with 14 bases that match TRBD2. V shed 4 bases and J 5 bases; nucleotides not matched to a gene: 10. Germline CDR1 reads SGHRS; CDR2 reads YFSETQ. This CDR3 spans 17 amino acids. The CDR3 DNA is TGCGCCAGCAGCACCGGACTAGCGGGGGGCCCGGGGGAGACCCAGTACTTC. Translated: CASSTGLAGGPGETQYF.

The chain's CDR3 is CASRSNRVTGELFF. The CDR3 DNA follows: TGTGCCAGCAGGAGTAACAGGGTCACCGGGGAGCTGTTTTTT. The rearrangement links TRBV6-5 to TRBJ2-2; D possibly corresponds to TRBD1 (6 bases). The CDR3 has 14 residues. Trimming took off 6 bases at V and 4 bases at J, with 12 bases between the two ends. Looked up from germline, CDR1 is MNHEY and CDR2 is SVGAGI.

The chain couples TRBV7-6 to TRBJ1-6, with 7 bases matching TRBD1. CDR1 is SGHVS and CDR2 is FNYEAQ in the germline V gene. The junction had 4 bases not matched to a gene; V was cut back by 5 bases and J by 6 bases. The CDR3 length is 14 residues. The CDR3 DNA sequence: TGTGCCAGCAGCAAGACAGGGATTAATTCACCCCTCCACTTT. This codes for CASSKTGINSPLHF.

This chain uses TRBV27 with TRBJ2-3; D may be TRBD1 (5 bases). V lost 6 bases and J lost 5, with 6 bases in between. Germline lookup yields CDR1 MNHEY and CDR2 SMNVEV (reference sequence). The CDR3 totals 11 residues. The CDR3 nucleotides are TGTGCCAGCAGCCAGGGAGATACGCAGTATTTT. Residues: CASSQGDTQYF.

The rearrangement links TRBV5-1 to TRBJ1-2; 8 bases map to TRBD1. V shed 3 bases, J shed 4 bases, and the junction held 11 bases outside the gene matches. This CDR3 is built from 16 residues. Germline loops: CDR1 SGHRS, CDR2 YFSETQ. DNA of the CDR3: TGCGCCAGCAGCTCCTCTTCGGGACAGGCCATCTATGGCTACACCTTC. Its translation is CASSSSSGQAIYGYTF.

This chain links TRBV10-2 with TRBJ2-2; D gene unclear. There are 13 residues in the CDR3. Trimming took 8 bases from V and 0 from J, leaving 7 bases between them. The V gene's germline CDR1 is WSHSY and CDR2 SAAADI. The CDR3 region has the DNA TGCGCCAGCGAGGAAACGAACACCGGGGAGCTGTTTTTT. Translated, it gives CASEETNTGELFF.

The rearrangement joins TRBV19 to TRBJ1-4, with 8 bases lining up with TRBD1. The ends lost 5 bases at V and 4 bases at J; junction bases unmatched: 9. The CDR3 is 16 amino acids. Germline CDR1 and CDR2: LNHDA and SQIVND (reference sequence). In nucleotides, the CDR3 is TGTGCCAGTAGTCCCAGGACAGGGCTACTTAATGAAAAACTGTTTTTT. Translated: CASSPRTGLLNEKLFF.

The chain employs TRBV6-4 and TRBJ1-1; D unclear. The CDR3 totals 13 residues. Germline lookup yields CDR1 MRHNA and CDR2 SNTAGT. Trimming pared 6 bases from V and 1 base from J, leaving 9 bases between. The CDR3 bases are TGTGCCAGCAGACCACAGCCGAACACTGAAGCTTTCTTT. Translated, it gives CASRPQPNTEAFF.

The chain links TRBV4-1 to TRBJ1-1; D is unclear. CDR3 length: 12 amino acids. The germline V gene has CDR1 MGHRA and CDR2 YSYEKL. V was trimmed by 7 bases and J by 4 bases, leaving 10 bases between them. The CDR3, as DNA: TGCGCCAGCACCCTCGGGAGCACTGAAGCTTTCTTT. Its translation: CASTLGSTEAFF.

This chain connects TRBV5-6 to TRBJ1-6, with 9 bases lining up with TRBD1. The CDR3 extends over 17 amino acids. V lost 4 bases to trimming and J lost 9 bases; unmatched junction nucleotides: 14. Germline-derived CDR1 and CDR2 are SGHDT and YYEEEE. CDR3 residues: CASSPGTGTILGSPLHF. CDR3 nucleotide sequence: TGTGCCAGCAGCCCCGGGACAGGGACGATCTTGGGTTCACCCCTCCACTTT.

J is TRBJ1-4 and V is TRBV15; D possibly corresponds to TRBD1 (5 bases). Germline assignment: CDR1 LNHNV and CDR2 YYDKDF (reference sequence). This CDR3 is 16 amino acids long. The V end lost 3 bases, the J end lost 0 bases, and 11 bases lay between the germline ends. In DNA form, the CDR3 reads TGTGCCACCAGCAGGGACGGGGGGGCAACTAATGAAAAACTGTTTTTT. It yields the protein CATSRDGGATNEKLFF.

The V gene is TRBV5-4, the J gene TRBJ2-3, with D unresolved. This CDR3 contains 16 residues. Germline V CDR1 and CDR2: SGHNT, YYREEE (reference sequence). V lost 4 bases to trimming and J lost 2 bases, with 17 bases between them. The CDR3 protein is CASSPKPGTDTDTQYF. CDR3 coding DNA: TGTGCCAGCAGCCCCAAACCCGGAACAGACACAGATACGCAGTATTTT. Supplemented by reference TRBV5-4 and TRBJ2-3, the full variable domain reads ETGVTQSPTHLIKTRGQQVTLRCSSQSGHNTVSWYQQALGQGPQFIFQYYREEENGRGNFPPRFSGLQFPNYSSELNVNALELDDSALYLCASSPKPGTDTDTQYFGPGTRLTVL.